This T cell receptor beta chain was recorded in a study of control samples from healthy donors and cancer patients. Measured with immunoSEQ multiplex PCR; TCRdb has only the in-frame clones, and not every one. The top ten hold 2% to 2.5% of the sample, which has about 150,000 clones, over 90% seen once. There are 15 residues in the CDR3. The germline V gene encodes CDR1 LNHDA and CDR2 SQIVND (reference sequence). V shed 3 bases, J shed 12 bases, and the junction held 11 bases outside the gene matches. The V call is TRBV19, the J call TRBJ2-1; 10 bases are a match to TRBD2. Sequenced: blood. The receptor's source is a man aged 50-60 years in good health. The CDR3 here is CASSISLGASGRQFF. The CDR3 region has the DNA TGTGCCAGTAGTATCTCCCTCGGCGCTAGCGGGAGGCAGTTCTTC. Complete variable domain (other parts from reference TRBV19 and TRBJ2-1): DGGITQSPKYLFRKEGQNVTLSCEQNLNHDAMYWYRQDPGQGLRLIYYSQIVNDFQKGDIAEGYSVSREKKESFPLTVTSAQKNPTAFYLCASSISLGASGRQFFGPGTRLTVL.